A selection of T cell receptor beta chains follows, all from one sample in a study of blood T cell repertoires in COVID-19. Assay: immunoSEQ multiplex PCR; the TCRdb copy retains only in-frame clones and omits some. Of 300,000 to 500,000 clones listed, over 75% are singletons. The sequenced sample was PBMCs or T cells enriched from blood (not recorded which). The receptors stem from a woman in her 30s with acute COVID-19. Each CDR3 is given with its conserved first and last residue. Each record gives: V gene, CDR3 length, D gene, J gene, clone size, CDR3 protein, CDR3 DNA. A D gene is named only where the DNA matches it firmly. Only part of the rows carry a size: once, few, many, or a class if the clone is expanded.

v_gene: TRBV25-1; len: 13; d_gene: -; j_gene: TRBJ1-4; abundance: -; CDR3aa: CASSRGAGEKLFF; CDR3nt: TGTGCCAGCTCCCGGGGGGCAGGTGAAAAACTGTTTTTT
v_gene: TRBV7-9; len: 15; d_gene: -; j_gene: TRBJ1-2; abundance: -; CDR3aa: CASSNPRGANYGYTF; CDR3nt: TGTGCCAGCAGCAACCCGCGCGGGGCGAACTATGGCTACACCTTC
v_gene: TRBV15; len: 15; d_gene: -; j_gene: TRBJ1-4; abundance: -; CDR3aa: CATSRVKESNEKLFF; CDR3nt: TGTGCCACCAGCAGAGTCAAGGAGTCTAATGAAAAACTGTTTTTT
v_gene: TRBV7-9; len: 12; d_gene: -; j_gene: TRBJ1-2; abundance: many; CDR3aa: CASSGGNYGYTF; CDR3nt: TGTGCCAGCAGCGGGGGGAACTATGGCTACACCTTC
v_gene: TRBV11-2; len: 14; d_gene: -; j_gene: TRBJ1-6; abundance: -; CDR3aa: CASSTSVGNSPLHF; CDR3nt: TGTGCCAGCAGCACTAGCGTTGGCAATTCACCCCTCCACTTT
v_gene: TRBV19; len: 16; d_gene: -; j_gene: TRBJ1-2; abundance: -; CDR3aa: CATTTPKRQANYGYTF; CDR3nt: TGTGCCACCACAACCCCCAAAAGACAGGCTAACTATGGCTACACCTTC
v_gene: TRBV28; len: 11; d_gene: -; j_gene: TRBJ1-3; abundance: -; CDR3aa: CASRSPYTIYF; CDR3nt: TGTGCCAGCAGATCCCCTTACACCATATATTTT
v_gene: TRBV7-8; len: 15; d_gene: TRBD1; j_gene: TRBJ1-6; abundance: -; CDR3aa: CASSLSGTGRSPLHF; CDR3nt: TGTGCCAGCAGCTTATCCGGGACAGGGAGATCACCCCTCCACTTT
v_gene: TRBV5-1; len: 15; d_gene: TRBD2; j_gene: TRBJ2-1; abundance: -; CDR3aa: CASSPTSGVLGEQFF; CDR3nt: TGCGCCAGCAGCCCGACTAGCGGGGTTTTGGGAGAGCAGTTCTTC
v_gene: TRBV2; len: 14; d_gene: -; j_gene: TRBJ2-3; abundance: -; CDR3aa: CASRELVRTDTQYF; CDR3nt: TGTGCCAGCAGAGAACTAGTCCGCACAGATACGCAGTATTTT
v_gene: TRBV7-3; len: 13; d_gene: -; j_gene: TRBJ1-1; abundance: few; CDR3aa: CASSSTVNTEAFF; CDR3nt: TGTGCCAGCAGCTCGACAGTGAACACTGAAGCTTTCTTT
v_gene: TRBV12-3/TRBV12-4; len: 12; d_gene: -; j_gene: TRBJ1-1; abundance: -; CDR3aa: CASSLRAAEAFF; CDR3nt: TGTGCCAGCAGTTTACGAGCTGCTGAAGCTTTCTTT
v_gene: TRBV3-1/TRBV3-2; len: 14; d_gene: -; j_gene: TRBJ1-1; abundance: -; CDR3aa: CASSQGTANTEAFF; CDR3nt: TGTGCCAGCAGCCAAGGGACAGCGAACACTGAAGCTTTCTTT
v_gene: TRBV6-6; len: 14; d_gene: -; j_gene: TRBJ1-5; abundance: -; CDR3aa: CASRIMAGNQPQHF; CDR3nt: TGTGCCAGCAGGATAATGGCAGGCAATCAGCCCCAGCATTTT
v_gene: TRBV28; len: 16; d_gene: TRBD2; j_gene: TRBJ2-3; abundance: -; CDR3aa: CASSSRTSGARDTQYF; CDR3nt: TGTGCCAGCAGTTCCCGGACTAGCGGGGCGAGAGATACGCAGTATTTT
v_gene: TRBV10-3; len: 18; d_gene: TRBD1; j_gene: TRBJ2-7; abundance: -; CDR3aa: CATNALDRDPRSSYEQYF; CDR3nt: TGTGCCACAAATGCCTTAGACAGGGATCCACGGAGCTCCTACGAGCAGTACTTC
v_gene: TRBV12-3/TRBV12-4; len: 13; d_gene: -; j_gene: TRBJ1-1; abundance: few; CDR3aa: CASSPSMTAEAFF; CDR3nt: TGTGCCAGCAGTCCGAGTATGACAGCTGAAGCTTTCTTT
v_gene: TRBV5-6; len: 15; d_gene: -; j_gene: TRBJ1-1; abundance: -; CDR3aa: CASSLNPLTGTEAFF; CDR3nt: TGTGCCAGCAGCCTAAACCCCCTAACGGGCACTGAAGCTTTCTTT
v_gene: TRBV15; len: 15; d_gene: -; j_gene: TRBJ2-5; abundance: once; CDR3aa: CATSSSTEYQETQYF; CDR3nt: TGTGCCACCAGCAGTTCAACAGAGTACCAAGAGACCCAGTACTTC
v_gene: TRBV9; len: 14; d_gene: -; j_gene: TRBJ1-5; abundance: few; CDR3aa: CASSVGGTNQPQHF; CDR3nt: TGTGCCAGCAGCGTTGGGGGCACCAATCAGCCCCAGCATTTT
v_gene: TRBV10-3; len: 15; d_gene: TRBD2; j_gene: TRBJ2-3; abundance: once; CDR3aa: CAASPGGPQTDTQYF; CDR3nt: TGTGCCGCCTCCCCGGGGGGGCCGCAGACAGATACGCAGTATTTT
v_gene: TRBV9; len: 17; d_gene: TRBD2; j_gene: TRBJ2-7; abundance: -; CDR3aa: CASSVGALAGAAYEQYF; CDR3nt: TGTGCCAGCAGCGTAGGCGCACTAGCGGGGGCGGCCTACGAGCAGTACTTC
v_gene: TRBV5-4; len: 15; d_gene: TRBD1; j_gene: TRBJ1-2; abundance: -; CDR3aa: CASSLGDRGDYGYTF; CDR3nt: TGTGCCAGCAGCTTGGGGGACAGGGGTGACTATGGCTACACCTTC
v_gene: TRBV14; len: 16; d_gene: -; j_gene: TRBJ2-2; abundance: -; CDR3aa: CASSQEGRKSTGELFF; CDR3nt: TGTGCCAGCAGCCAAGAAGGCAGGAAGTCCACCGGGGAGCTGTTTTTT
v_gene: TRBV4-1; len: 14; d_gene: -; j_gene: TRBJ1-1; abundance: -; CDR3aa: CASSQDAGFTEAFF; CDR3nt: TGCGCCAGCAGCCAAGATGCGGGGTTCACTGAAGCTTTCTTT
v_gene: TRBV5-1; len: 14; d_gene: -; j_gene: TRBJ1-2; abundance: few; CDR3aa: CASSSAGSNYGYTF; CDR3nt: TGCGCCAGCAGCTCCGCCGGTTCTAACTATGGCTACACCTTC
v_gene: TRBV7-9; len: 14; d_gene: -; j_gene: TRBJ2-7; abundance: -; CDR3aa: CASENLGGDYEQYF; CDR3nt: TGTGCCAGCGAAAACTTGGGGGGTGACTACGAGCAGTACTTC
v_gene: TRBV5-6; len: 14; d_gene: TRBD1; j_gene: TRBJ1-1; abundance: -; CDR3aa: CASSWDRLSLETFF; CDR3nt: TGTGCCAGCAGCTGGGACAGGTTATCCCTTGAGACTTTCTTT
v_gene: TRBV2; len: 11; d_gene: -; j_gene: TRBJ2-7; abundance: -; CDR3aa: CASSSPGEQYF; CDR3nt: TGTGCCAGCAGTTCCCCCGGGGAGCAGTACTTC
v_gene: TRBV2; len: 13; d_gene: TRBD1; j_gene: TRBJ1-2; abundance: -; CDR3aa: CASRGTGPQGYTF; CDR3nt: TGTGCCAGCAGGGGGACAGGCCCCCAGGGCTACACCTTC
v_gene: TRBV5-1; len: 15; d_gene: TRBD1; j_gene: TRBJ2-5; abundance: once; CDR3aa: CASSTPSGGGETQYF; CDR3nt: TGCGCCAGCAGCACCCCCTCAGGGGGCGGGGAGACCCAGTACTTC
v_gene: TRBV24-1; len: 14; d_gene: -; j_gene: TRBJ2-1; abundance: -; CDR3aa: CATSDPERSREQFF; CDR3nt: TGTGCCACCAGTGATCCCGAGAGGTCAAGGGAGCAGTTCTTC
v_gene: TRBV5-1; len: 14; d_gene: -; j_gene: TRBJ2-1; abundance: -; CDR3aa: CASSLSRSYNEQFF; CDR3nt: TGCGCCAGCAGCTTAAGTCGGTCCTACAATGAGCAGTTCTTC
v_gene: TRBV24-1; len: 15; d_gene: -; j_gene: TRBJ2-3; abundance: -; CDR3aa: CATSIRGGPFDTQYF; CDR3nt: TGTGCCACCAGTATAAGGGGGGGCCCGTTTGATACGCAGTATTTT
v_gene: TRBV2; len: 14; d_gene: TRBD1; j_gene: TRBJ2-7; abundance: -; CDR3aa: CASQIDRVSYEQYF; CDR3nt: TGTGCCAGCCAAATTGACAGGGTCTCCTACGAGCAGTACTTC
v_gene: TRBV2; len: 13; d_gene: -; j_gene: TRBJ2-7; abundance: once; CDR3aa: CASRGTPSYEQYF; CDR3nt: TGTGCCAGCCGGGGGACCCCTTCCTACGAGCAGTACTTC
v_gene: TRBV11-2; len: 16; d_gene: TRBD1; j_gene: TRBJ1-2; abundance: -; CDR3aa: CASSITTGGGRHGYTF; CDR3nt: TGTGCCAGCAGCATCACAACAGGGGGCGGCCGCCATGGCTACACCTTC
v_gene: TRBV6-5; len: 14; d_gene: -; j_gene: TRBJ2-1; abundance: -; CDR3aa: CASSTGQGWNEQFF; CDR3nt: TGTGCCAGCAGTACCGGGCAGGGGTGGAATGAGCAGTTCTTC
v_gene: TRBV5-1; len: 17; d_gene: TRBD1; j_gene: TRBJ2-3; abundance: -; CDR3aa: CASSRRQGADSTDTQYF; CDR3nt: TGCGCCAGCAGCAGACGACAGGGAGCAGATAGCACAGATACGCAGTATTTT
v_gene: TRBV27; len: 14; d_gene: TRBD1; j_gene: TRBJ2-5; abundance: -; CDR3aa: CASSLRQGQETQYF; CDR3nt: TGTGCCAGCAGTCTTAGACAGGGCCAAGAGACCCAGTACTTC